These 32 T cell receptor beta chains share one sample of origin, sequenced in a study of blood T cell repertoires in COVID-19. The repertoire was sequenced with immunoSEQ multiplex PCR; TCRdb's copy has only in-frame clones and lacks some. This table holds approximately 150,000 clones, approximately 87% found once. The sample was PBMCs or T cells enriched from blood (not recorded which). The source of these receptors is a man in his 60s who had recovered from COVID-19.

The chain carries TRBV27 and TRBJ2-7; 7 bases agree with TRBD1. CDR1 and CDR2 (germline): MNHEY, SMNVEV (reference sequence). Trimming took 2 bases from V and 2 from J; bases not matched to a gene: 6. The CDR3 totals 15 residues. CDR3 amino acids: CASSLELTGAYEQYF. The CDR3 DNA follows: TGTGCCAGCAGTTTAGAGTTAACAGGGGCCTACGAGCAGTACTTC.

Only a few counts were recorded for this clone. CDR3 region: CAWSIGTSSGNTIYF. DNA for the CDR3: TGTGCCTGGAGTATAGGGACAAGCTCTGGAAACACCATATATTTT. The rearrangement joins TRBV30 to TRBJ1-3; D possibly corresponds to TRBD1 (6 bases). V gave up 2 bases and J gave up 0 bases, with 11 bases separating them. The CDR3 is 15 amino acids. Germline CDR1 and CDR2: GTSNPN and SVGIG (reference sequence).

The count of this clone is one. J is TRBJ1-1 and V is TRBV4-1, with 8 bases that match TRBD1. V dropped 1 base and J dropped 6; count of bases not matched to a gene: 7. The CDR3 totals 15 residues. Germline V gene data show CDR1 as MGHRA and CDR2 as YSYEKL. The CDR3 DNA reads as TGCGCCAGCAGCCAAGTGAGCAGGGGGCAACCTGAAGCTTTCTTT. Protein: CASSQVSRGQPEAFF.

This chain connects TRBV7-3 to TRBJ1-1; D may be TRBD1 (6 bases). Germline V lookup: CDR1 SGHTA, CDR2 FQGTGA. V lost 6 bases, J lost 4 bases, and 15 bases lay in between. This CDR3 has 14 amino acids. CDR3 DNA sequence: TGTGCCAGCAGGCGAGAACAGGGCGTCACTGAAGCTTTCTTT. As protein: CASRREQGVTEAFF.

This chain connects TRBV7-9 to TRBJ1-5, with D uncertain. Deletions cut 3 bases from V and 7 bases from J, with 13 bases between. In germline, CDR1 is SEHNR, CDR2 FQNEAQ (reference sequence). This CDR3 contains 14 residues. CDR3 in amino acids: CASSFGEVGQPQHF. CDR3 DNA: TGTGCCAGCAGCTTCGGGGAGGTCGGCCAGCCCCAGCATTTT.

In this sample, this clone turned up a few times. This chain uses TRBV27 with TRBJ1-4; 7 bases are shared with TRBD1. CDR1 is MNHEY, CDR2 SMNVEV, per germline (reference sequence). V lost 8 bases, J lost 5 bases, and 11 bases stayed unmatched. This CDR3 has 15 amino acids. The CDR3 is CASGRGANGNEKLFF. CDR3 in DNA: TGTGCCAGCGGCAGGGGGGCAAATGGGAATGAAAAACTGTTTTTT.

The V gene is TRBV28, the J gene TRBJ2-1; TRBD2 matches 8 bases. The CDR3 is made up of 16 amino acids. The ends lost 4 bases at V and 4 bases at J; junction bases unmatched: 9. CDR1 MDHEN and CDR2 SYDVKM come from the germline V gene. The CDR3 region has the DNA TGTGCCAGCAGTTCTCGAGTAGCGGGGACTTACAATGAGCAGTTCTTC. Protein: CASSSRVAGTYNEQFF.

The V and J genes are TRBV28 and TRBJ2-3; TRBD2 matches at 8 bases. V dropped 2 bases and J dropped 6; count of bases not matched to a gene: 7. The CDR3 is 15 amino acids. CDR1 and CDR2 (germline): MDHEN, SYDVKM. The CDR3: CASSLGAGVPDTQYF. As DNA, the CDR3 is TGTGCCAGCAGTTTAGGAGCGGGAGTCCCCGATACGCAGTATTTT.

J is TRBJ2-7 and V is TRBV4-1, with 11 bases fitting TRBD1. The CDR3 is 15 residues long. Germline CDR1 reads MGHRA; CDR2 reads YSYEKL. Trimming at V came to 5 bases and at J to 7 bases, leaving 10 bases not matched to a gene. CDR3 in amino acids: CASSAPGTGGREQYF. The CDR3 DNA follows: TGCGCCAGCAGCGCCCCCGGGACAGGGGGGAGAGAGCAGTACTTC.

The CDR3 reads CASTFGGGLDTDTQYF. As DNA, the CDR3 is TGTGCCAGCACCTTCGGGGGGGGACTAGACACAGATACGCAGTATTTT. The chain has TRBV27 and TRBJ2-3; 8 bases are shared with TRBD2. Germline lookup yields CDR1 MNHEY and CDR2 SMNVEV (reference sequence). The CDR3 totals 16 residues. Trimming took 7 bases from V and 2 from J; bases not matched to a gene: 11.

The J gene is TRBJ1-1, the V gene TRBV12-5, with TRBD1 identical over 7 bases. CDR3 length: 17 residues. The V segment lost 3 bases and the J segment 6 bases; nucleotides outside the gene matches: 16. The germline V gene encodes CDR1 LGHNT and CDR2 FRNRAP. CDR3 nucleotides: TGTGCTAGTGGTTTCCTGCTGGCAGGGGGGCGCCCCTCTGAAGCTTTCTTT. Encoded protein: CASGFLLAGGRPSEAFF.

The chain recombines TRBV6-1 with TRBJ1-4; 10 nucleotides match TRBD1. The V segment lost 2 bases and the J segment 8 bases; nucleotides outside the gene matches: 5. Germline V gives CDR1 MNHNS, CDR2 SASEGT. This CDR3 comprises 15 residues. CDR3 sequence: CASSERGTGDEKLFF. DNA for the CDR3: TGTGCCAGCAGTGAAAGGGGGACAGGGGACGAAAAACTGTTTTTT.

The CDR3 protein is CASSGGRDYGYTF. The CDR3 region has the DNA TGTGCCAGCTCGGGAGGACGGGACTATGGCTACACCTTC. The chain is built from TRBV18 and TRBJ1-2; D not resolved. Trimming took 6 bases from V and 3 from J, leaving 11 bases between them. Germline-derived CDR1 and CDR2 are KGHSH and LQKENI. The CDR3 spans 13 residues. Based on the CDR3 plus reference TRBV18 and TRBJ1-2, the full variable domain is NAGVMQNPRHLVRRRGQEARLRCSPMKGHSHVYWYRQLPEEGLKFMVYLQKENIIDESGMPKERFSAEFPKEGPSILRIQQVVRGDSAAYFCASSGGRDYGYTFGSGTRLTVV.

The chain joins TRBV23-1 to TRBJ1-1; D possibly corresponds to TRBD1 (5 bases). TRBV23-1 is designated an ORF whose function remains uncertain. V gave up 4 bases and J gave up 2 bases, with 11 bases separating them. This CDR3 has 14 residues. The CDR3 DNA follows: TGCGCCAGCAGTCGATCGGGGGGTAACACTGAAGCTTTCTTT. As protein: CASSRSGGNTEAFF.

This clone showed up just a few times. The chain couples TRBV7-9 to TRBJ2-5; possibly TRBD1 for D (6 bases). Germline CDR1 SEHNR, CDR2 FQNEAQ (reference sequence). The CDR3 is 14 amino acids. Deletions cut 5 bases from V and 7 bases from J, with 17 bases between. The CDR3 DNA is TGTGCCAGCAGCCACGGGCAGGGGTTGGGGACCCAGTACTTC. Protein sequence: CASSHGQGLGTQYF.

The rearrangement links TRBV5-6 to TRBJ1-2, with 7 bases matching TRBD1. Trimming at V came to 4 bases and at J to 4 bases, leaving 4 bases not matched to a gene. Germline V lookup: CDR1 SGHDT, CDR2 YYEEEE. CDR3 length equals 13 residues. CDR3 DNA: TGTGCCAGCAGCAGACAGGGCTCCTATGGCTACACCTTC. This gives the protein CASSRQGSYGYTF.

The rearrangement links TRBV29-1 to TRBJ2-1, with TRBD2 identical over 7 bases. The germline gives CDR1 SQVTM, CDR2 ANQGSEA. V lost 4 bases to trimming and J lost 9 bases; unmatched junction nucleotides: 6. The CDR3 covers 12 residues. The CDR3, as DNA: TGCAGCGTTGTGCGGGGAGGGATTGAGCAGTTCTTC. This codes for CSVVRGGIEQFF.

CDR3 residues: CASSYGRVETQYF. CDR3 nucleotide sequence: TGTGCCAGCAGTTACGGCAGGGTGGAGACCCAGTACTTC. The chain joins TRBV6-5 to TRBJ2-5; D perhaps matches TRBD1 (5 bases). This CDR3 contains 13 residues. Germline V gene data show CDR1 as MNHEY and CDR2 as SVGAGI. The ends were cut back, 2 bases at V and 5 bases at J, with 9 bases in the middle.

The chain combines TRBV29-1 with TRBJ2-5; 7 nucleotides line up with TRBD1. V lost 8 bases to trimming and J lost 5 bases; unmatched junction nucleotides: 20. Germline CDR1 and CDR2: SQVTM and ANQGSEA. The length of the CDR3 is 16 residues. The CDR3 region has the DNA TGCAGCCCCCCGTCCCCCCCTGACAGGGTTGGGGAGACCCAGTACTTC. This sequence encodes CSPPSPPDRVGETQYF.

The V call is TRBV7-9, the J call TRBJ1-6, with TRBD1 matching 7 bases. CDR1 is SEHNR, CDR2 FQNEAQ, per germline (reference sequence). The J segment lost 8 bases and the V segment lost 2 bases, leaving 15 bases of the junction unmatched. CDR3 size: 18 residues. CDR3 protein: CASSLLVGVDRTYSPLHF. CDR3 DNA sequence: TGTGCCAGCAGCTTACTTGTTGGGGTGGACAGGACTTATTCACCCCTCCACTTT. Full variable domain (rest looked up from reference TRBV7-9 and TRBJ1-6): DTGVSQNPRHKITKRGQNVTFRCDPISEHNRLYWYRQTLGQGPEFLTYFQNEAQLEKSRLLSDRFSAERPKGSFSTLEIQRTEQGDSAMYLCASSLLVGVDRTYSPLHFGNGTRLTVT.

This rearrangement joins TRBV7-9 to TRBJ2-1; D remains ambiguous. Germline CDR1 SEHNR, CDR2 FQNEAQ (reference sequence). With 6 bases removed from V and 0 bases from J, the gap between germline ends came to 21 bases. The CDR3 is 18 residues long. CDR3 in DNA: TGTGCCAGCAGTTTTCCCGTCAAGAGTAGCCGCTCCTACAATGAGCAGTTCTTC. Its translation: CASSFPVKSSRSYNEQFF.

J is TRBJ2-7 and V is TRBV4-1, with 8 bases fitting TRBD2. CDR3 length equals 15 residues. The ends lost 3 bases at V and 6 bases at J; junction bases unmatched: 10. The germline V gene has CDR1 MGHRA and CDR2 YSYEKL. CDR3 nucleotides: TGCGCCAGCAGCCAGGTAGCGGGACGGGGAAGCGAGCAGTACTTC. Amino acid sequence: CASSQVAGRGSEQYF.

This clone was counted a few times. The V gene is TRBV25-1, the J gene TRBJ1-4; D is perhaps TRBD1 (5 bases). The germline CDR1 and CDR2 sequences are MGHDK and SYGVNS. Trimming removed 3 bases from V and 5 bases from J, with 13 bases in between. The CDR3 runs to 15 residues. The DNA for the CDR3 is TGTGCCAGCAGTGAGCAGGGTGCGGGAAATGAAAAACTGTTTTTT. Translating it yields CASSEQGAGNEKLFF.

The chain uses TRBV2 and TRBJ1-1; 9 bases align to TRBD1. With V trimmed by 8 bases and J by 4 bases, 5 bases remained unmatched. CDR1 and CDR2 (germline): SNHLY, FYNNEI. There are 13 residues in the CDR3. The DNA of the CDR3 is TGTGCCAGCCTACAGGGGGCGGGCACTGAAGCTTTCTTT. It specifies CASLQGAGTEAFF.

The V gene is TRBV3-1 (or the pseudogene TRBV3-2), the J gene TRBJ2-2; maybe TRBD1 (5 bases). The CDR3 covers 14 residues. V lost 2 bases to trimming and J lost 3 bases, with 7 bases between them. Germline values: CDR1 LGHDT, CDR2 YNNKEL (reference sequence). For the CDR3, the DNA is TGTGCCAGCAGCCAACCAGGGCACACCGGGGAGCTGTTTTTT. It yields the protein CASSQPGHTGELFF.

J is TRBJ2-5 and V is TRBV5-4, with D possibly TRBD2 on 5 matching bases. With 1 base removed from V and 5 bases from J, the gap between germline ends came to 9 bases. The germline gives CDR1 SGHNT, CDR2 YYREEE (reference sequence). The CDR3 is 13 residues long. For the CDR3, the DNA is TGTGCCAGCAGCTTGTTGGAGGCGGAGACCCAGTACTTC. It is translated as CASSLLEAETQYF.

This clone was seen once. This sequence joins TRBV11-2 and TRBJ1-2, with a tentative D call TRBD1 (6 bases). V was cut by 2 bases and J by 4 bases, with 14 bases left in between. Germline assignment: CDR1 SGHAT and CDR2 FQNNGV. The CDR3 is made up of 15 amino acids. Here the CDR3 DNA reads TGTGCCAGCAGCTTAATCCGGACAGACCTCTATGGCTACACCTTC. This translates into CASSLIRTDLYGYTF. Supplemented by reference TRBV11-2 and TRBJ1-2, the full variable domain reads EAGVAQSPRYKIIEKRQSVAFWCNPISGHATLYWYQQILGQGPKLLIQFQNNGVVDDSQLPKDRFSAERLKGVDSTLKIQPAKLEDSAVYLCASSLIRTDLYGYTFGSGTRLTVV.

The rearrangement uses TRBV18 and TRBJ1-5, with D possibly TRBD1 on 6 matching bases. CDR1 and CDR2 from the germline V gene are KGHSH and LQKENI. Trimming took 1 base from V and 3 from J, leaving 10 bases between them. The CDR3 has 15 residues. The CDR3 loop is CASSPQGHANQPQHF. The CDR3 DNA reads as TGTGCCAGCTCACCACAGGGACACGCCAATCAGCCCCAGCATTTT.

V is TRBV7-8 and J is TRBJ1-6; 9 nucleotides line up with TRBD1. This CDR3 is built from 18 residues. Germline V gene data show CDR1 as SGHVS and CDR2 as FQNEAQ. J gave up 12 bases and V 4 bases, and 19 bases lay outside the gene matches. The CDR3 is CASSSPGQGRRQHEPLHF. Written as DNA, the CDR3 is TGTGCCAGCAGCTCGCCGGGACAGGGTCGTCGGCAACACGAACCCCTCCACTTT.

The chain joins TRBV6-5 to TRBJ2-2; TRBD1 is a possible D gene (5 bases). Trimming shortened V by 5 bases and J by 6 bases, and 13 bases separated the two germline ends. Germline-derived CDR1 and CDR2 are MNHEY and SVGAGI. The CDR3 contains 14 residues. Here the CDR3 DNA reads TGTGCCAGCAGTATTAATAGGGGTGCCGGGGAGCTGTTTTTT. As protein: CASSINRGAGELFF.

The chain is built from TRBV4-2 and TRBJ2-7, with D possibly TRBD1 on 5 matching bases. V lost 3 bases and J lost 0, with 9 bases in between. The CDR3 is 14 amino acids. Germline assignment: CDR1 LGHNA and CDR2 YNFKEQ. Here the CDR3 reads CASSQGPLSYEQYF. The CDR3 nucleotides read TGTGCCAGCAGCCAGGGGCCCCTCTCCTACGAGCAGTACTTC.

The chain links TRBV19 to TRBJ1-4; the match to TRBD1 covers 10 bases. The CDR3 has 14 amino acids. V was pared by 5 bases and J by 6 bases, with 3 bases of the junction left unmatched. Per the germline V gene, CDR1 is LNHDA and CDR2 is SQIVND (reference sequence). The CDR3, as DNA: TGTGCCAGTAGTCGACAGGGGGCTCATGAAAAACTGTTTTTT. It codes for CASSRQGAHEKLFF.